Presented here are 14 T cell receptor beta chains from one specimen sequenced in a study of CD8+CD57+ T cells in acquired aplastic anemia. Profiles of TCR beta VDJ and CDR3 were generated from a genomic DNA template. MiXCR was run by TCRdb on the reads, yielding one entry per CDR3 protein. The sample yields 150,000 to 200,000 distinct CDR3 sequences, less than 55% seen once. Sequencing was done on a sample of sorted CD4+, CD8+, or CD8+CD57+ T cells (not recorded which) from PBMCs. Source of these receptors: a human donor in good health.

There are a few counts of this clonotype. The chain combines TRBV18 with TRBJ1-6; D might be TRBD1 (5 bases). Germline V gene sequence: CDR1 KGHSH, CDR2 LQKENI. CDR3 length: 15 residues. V was shortened by 2 bases and J by 5 bases, with 10 bases between the two germline ends. Here the CDR3 reads CASSPSGGNNSPLHF. CDR3 sequence (DNA): TGTGCCAGCTCACCATCCGGGGGGAATAATTCACCCCTCCACTTT.

This chain links TRBV7-9 with TRBJ2-2, with TRBD1 matching 10 bases. Germline CDR1 is SEHNR and CDR2 is FQNEAQ (reference sequence). The CDR3 has 12 residues. J gave up 7 bases and V 8 bases, and 1 base lay outside the gene matches. The CDR3 here is CASWTGGGELFF. CDR3 DNA: TGTGCCAGCTGGACAGGGGGCGGGGAGCTGTTTTTT.

The V gene is TRBV7-3, the J gene TRBJ2-7; 10 bases are shared with TRBD2. V lost 4 bases to trimming and J lost 4 bases; unmatched junction nucleotides: 7. Germline CDR1 reads SGHTA; CDR2 reads FQGTGA. This CDR3 contains 15 residues. The CDR3 DNA reads TGTGCCAGCAGCTCCCTAGCGGGAGAGGGTTACGAGCAGTACTTC. Translated: CASSSLAGEGYEQYF.

The chain uses TRBV15 and TRBJ1-3; D gene ambiguous. V was trimmed by 0 bases and J by 2 bases, leaving 8 bases between them. Germline V CDR1 and CDR2: LNHNV, YYDKDF (reference sequence). The CDR3 is 15 residues long. Here the CDR3 reads CATSRDKGAGNTIYF. CDR3 nucleotides: TGTGCCACCAGCAGAGATAAGGGAGCTGGAAACACCATATATTTT.

The chain uses TRBV29-1 and TRBJ2-1; TRBD2 might be the D (6 bases). This CDR3 spans 12 amino acids. The V end was cut by 5 bases, the J end by 13 bases, with 18 bases between. Germline V gives CDR1 SQVTM, CDR2 ANQGSEA. The CDR3 sequence is CSVPLGGLNQFF. In DNA, the CDR3 is TGCAGCGTTCCCCTGGGGGGACTTAACCAGTTCTTC.

The chain carries TRBV4-2 and TRBJ2-1, with 8 positions matching TRBD2. Per germline, CDR1 LGHNA and CDR2 YNFKEQ. The CDR3 length is 17 residues. V trimming: 2 bases; J trimming: 5 bases; junction bases outside the gene matches: 11. CDR3 sequence reads: CASSQTRALAADNEQFF. In DNA, the CDR3 is TGTGCCAGCAGCCAAACTCGAGCACTAGCGGCAGACAATGAGCAGTTCTTC.

At least ten counts were recorded for this clonotype. V and J are TRBV20-1 and TRBJ1-2; a weak D match, TRBD1 (5 bases). This CDR3 spans 13 amino acids. The germline gives CDR1 DFQATT, CDR2 SNEGSKA (reference sequence). The V end was cut by 3 bases, the J end by 2 bases, with 10 bases between. This CDR3 is CSARVGGNYGYTF. In nucleotides, the CDR3 is TGCAGTGCTAGGGTGGGGGGGAACTATGGCTACACCTTC.

The V gene is TRBV28, the J gene TRBJ1-5; D is unresolved. Germline V gives CDR1 MDHEN, CDR2 SYDVKM. The CDR3 extends over 14 amino acids. Trimming took off 1 base at V and 6 bases at J, with 10 bases between the two ends. CDR3 region: CASSLYGVGQPQHF. The CDR3 bases are TGTGCCAGCAGTTTATACGGGGTTGGTCAGCCCCAGCATTTT.

Turning to this clonotype: A much larger clone differs by one base, so this may be a read error. In DNA, the CDR3 is TGTGCCACCAGTGAGGAGGGGGCGGGGGTCAATGAGCGGTTCTTC. Translation: CATSEEGAGVNERFF. The chain carries TRBV24-1 and TRBJ2-1; D is possibly TRBD1 or TRBD2 (7 bases each). The CDR3 is 15 residues long. Germline V gene lookup returns CDR1 KGHDR and CDR2 SFDVKD.

This clonotype was counted many times. The chain couples TRBV12-3 or TRBV12-4 to TRBJ2-5, with D perhaps matching TRBD1 or TRBD2 (6 bases each). With 3 bases removed from V and 0 bases from J, the gap between germline ends came to 11 bases. The CDR3 has 15 amino acids. The DNA of the CDR3 is TGTGCCAGCAGTTTTCGGGGGCGCGACCAAGAGACCCAGTACTTC. Amino acid sequence: CASSFRGRDQETQYF.

This sequence joins TRBV7-8 and TRBJ1-3; maybe TRBD1 (6 bases). The CDR3 loop spans 16 amino acids. V shed 4 bases and J shed 2 bases, with 15 bases lying between them. Germline V gene sequence: CDR1 SGHVS, CDR2 FQNEAQ. The CDR3 sequence is CASSWAADSAGNTIYF. DNA for the CDR3: TGTGCCAGCAGCTGGGCGGCGGACAGCGCTGGAAACACCATATATTTT.

The table lists this clonotype with many counts. The chain is built from TRBV5-1 and TRBJ1-2, with 7 positions matching TRBD1. J lost 1 base, V lost 4 bases, and 4 bases had no gene match. This CDR3 comprises 14 residues. Germline lookup yields CDR1 SGHRS and CDR2 YFSETQ. CDR3 region: CASSLRQGNYGYTF. The CDR3, as DNA: TGCGCCAGCAGCCTGAGACAGGGTAACTATGGCTACACCTTC.

V and J are TRBV19 and TRBJ2-3; a weak D match, TRBD2 (5 bases). The CDR3 runs 13 residues. Trimming removed 5 bases at V and 0 bases at J, with 6 bases between. Germline loops: CDR1 LNHDA, CDR2 SQIVND (reference sequence). CDR3 DNA: TGTGCCAGTAGTCCGGGGAGCACAGATACGCAGTATTTT. Translated: CASSPGSTDTQYF. Full variable domain (remainder filled in from reference TRBV19 and TRBJ2-3): DGGITQSPKYLFRKEGQNVTLSCEQNLNHDAMYWYRQDPGQGLRLIYYSQIVNDFQKGDIAEGYSVSREKKESFPLTVTSAQKNPTAFYLCASSPGSTDTQYFGPGTRLTVL.

The chain uses TRBV9 and TRBJ1-6; tentative D call: TRBD1 (6 bases). Trimming removed 4 bases at V and 7 bases at J, with 15 bases between. The CDR3 contains 15 residues. The germline CDR1 and CDR2 sequences are SGDLS and YYNGEE. CDR3 loop: CASSTSGTSNSPLHF. The CDR3 DNA reads as TGTGCCAGCAGCACATCCGGGACATCGAATTCACCCCTCCACTTT.